The 3 T cell receptor beta chains below were found in one sample sequenced in a study of T cells in Graves' hyperthyroidism and ophthalmopathy. Template material for amplifying TCR beta CDR3 regions consisted of RNA transcripts. HTBI primers were employed in a first-round RT-PCR of the TCR CDR3. One entry per CDR3 protein, called by TCRdb with MiXCR from the multiplex PCR reads. The sample has about 380,000 distinct CDR3 sequences, roughly 14% seen once. Source material: blood. The receptors come from a man between 25 and 39 years old with Graves' hyperthyroidism that later progressed to Graves' ophthalmopathy.

This chain connects TRBV15 to TRBJ2-5; the match to TRBD1 covers 8 bases. Germline-derived CDR1 and CDR2 are LNHNV and YYDKDF (reference sequence). The CDR3 loop spans 16 amino acids. The J segment lost 5 bases and the V segment lost 1 base, leaving 9 bases of the junction unmatched. The CDR3 bases are TGTGCCACCAGCAGAGGGGAGCAGGGGGCGCAGGAGACCCAGTACTTC. This encodes CATSRGEQGAQETQYF.

This clonotype was seen repeatedly, ten times or more. The V and J genes are TRBV13 and TRBJ1-2, with 8 bases matching TRBD1. CDR3 size: 13 residues. After removal of 1 base from V and 8 bases from J, the junction contained 3 bases not matched to a gene. Per germline, CDR1 PRHDT and CDR2 FYEKMQ (reference sequence). CDR3 loop: CASSLAGGDGYTF. The CDR3 DNA reads TGTGCCAGCAGCTTAGCAGGGGGCGACGGCTACACCTTC.

In this sample, this clonotype turned up a few times. This rearrangement joins TRBV5-1 to TRBJ2-7; the match to TRBD1 covers 8 bases. Germline V CDR1 and CDR2: SGHRS, YFSETQ. J lost 4 bases, V lost 5 bases, and 8 bases had no gene match. This CDR3 has 14 residues. The CDR3 protein is CASSSWTGPYEQYF. The CDR3 DNA reads as TGCGCCAGCAGTTCCTGGACAGGGCCTTACGAGCAGTACTTC.